This T cell receptor (beta chain) derives from a study of blood T cell repertoires in COVID-19 (dated by TCRdb to about 2020). Describing the broader study: Samples covering the acute and convalescent phases of COVID-19 were provided by collaborators in the United States, Italy and Spain. A de-identified subject ID, COVID-19 status, age in years and sex were almost always included in the sample metadata. Samples came from the ongoing ImmuneRACE study (first 160 participants) plus 1,254 subjects from 6 global collaborators. Subjects who had been exposed to COVID-19, were actively infected with it, or had recovered from it provided the deeply sampled blood TCRbeta repertoires that made up the dataset. Where HLA class I and class II types were available, the types were taken from metadata supplied by the sample provider, not from assay-based typing. A freely available public database, intended as a resource for researchers studying the immune response to SARS-CoV-2, is where the repertoires were released. The material from the prospective study consisted of cDNA or gDNA derived from T cells, B-cell-depleted T cells, or PBMCs. The paper's findings and limits, for the study overall: The amount of clinical and demographic metadata varied by source and participant and was provided uncurated.

TCRbeta CDR3 regions were amplified from genomic DNA using the immunoSEQ Assay, a bias-controlled multiplex PCR. Per the authors' processing: The number of nucleated cells in each sample was estimated from the amplification of reference gene primers within the assay. Sequence reads were collapsed and filtered to measure the absolute abundance of every unique TCRbeta CDR3 rearrangement. For each sample, productive Simpson clonality was calculated as the square root of Simpson's diversity index across productive rearrangements. TCRdb retrieved this table from immuneACCESS and kept in-frame rearrangements only. Not all clones are present; in checked studies, unresolved V genes account for under half, and no reason is known for the remainder. V and J calls and clone size are as listed in that table; D and trimming were resolved from the DNA. Within this sample are about 240,000 clones, with nearly 85% of them counted one time only. Approximately 5.7% of the sample is taken by the ten largest.

Details on this clone: Its antigen is not yet known. No clone much larger than this one lies a single base away; base qualities are absent.

The collaborating institutions used their own protocols to collect whole blood in K2EDTA tubes. For TCRbeta analysis, collaborator samples were shipped as frozen whole blood, as isolated PBMCs, or as DNA extracted from either sample type. CDR3 length: 14 amino acids, cysteine to phenylalanine. Only the CDR3 portion is preserved as DNA: 42 bases, with reading frame beginning at the first base. Per the germline V gene (reference sequence), GTSNPN is the CDR1 and SVGIG is the CDR2. At the junction V is shortened by 0 bases and J by 3 bases, with 8 bases in between. The TCR originated in a human donor in a cohort sampled during active COVID-19. The specimen was peripheral blood. The rearrangement combines TRBV30 with TRBJ1-4; the D gene is possibly TRBD1, with 5 bases matching. The CDR3 loop reads CAWSVQAANEKLFF. The DNA reads TGTGCCTGGAGTGTACAGGCAGCTAATGAAAAACTGTTTTTT. The variable domain in full, with residues beyond the CDR3 obtained from the reference TRBV30 and TRBJ1-4 genes, is SQTIHQWPATLVQPVGSPLSLECTVEGTSNPNLYWYRQAAGRGLQLLFYSVGIGQISSEVPQNLSASRPQDRQFILSSKKLLLSDSGFYLCAWSVQAANEKLFFGSGTQLSVL.